A selection of T cell receptor beta chains follows, all from one sample in a study of regulatory dendritic cells for organ transplantation. Which antigens these TCRs recognize remains unknown. This table comes from immunoSEQ multiplex PCR, and its TCRdb copy is limited to in-frame clones, with some not included. The table shows around 8,000 clones, with 65% to 70% occurring only once. The sequenced sample consisted of memory CD4+ T cells from blood cultured with dendritic cells. Receptors originate from a human donor in good health. Each CDR3 is given with its conserved first and last residue.

v_call	cdr3_aa
TRBV19	CASSRGSDRAIGNEQFF
TRBV5-4	CASSPERGTGPNTGELFF
TRBV19	CASSQQGVGEAFF
TRBV19	CATKEGTSTDTQYF
TRBV4-2	CASSQDPHGGRSGANVLTF
TRBV5-6	CASSPPGQGSNGYTF
TRBV5-4	CASSLGKGLAGESYEQYF
TRBV7-2	CASSQQGAVYGYTF
TRBV6-6	CASTPTGGGGNQPQHF
TRBV5-5	CASNLGLGLAGGDTQYF
TRBV5-1	CASSLAASGGATDTQYF
TRBV5-1	CASSRSAGGDNSPLHF
TRBV4-1	CASSQVISGGLGLAKNIQYF
TRBV29-1	CSVEYSGGGTQYF
TRBV5-1	CASSLTGTGETQYF
TRBV4-1	CASSQDGLAGNEQFF
TRBV29-1	CSGLWQNYGYTF
TRBV5-1	CASSFQDTSAGDTIYF
TRBV5-4	CASSGDRRTEAFF
TRBV5-6	CASSSKGVDTQYF
TRBV5-4	CASGDKMGGYTF
TRBV5-1	CASSPGDRSSYEQYF